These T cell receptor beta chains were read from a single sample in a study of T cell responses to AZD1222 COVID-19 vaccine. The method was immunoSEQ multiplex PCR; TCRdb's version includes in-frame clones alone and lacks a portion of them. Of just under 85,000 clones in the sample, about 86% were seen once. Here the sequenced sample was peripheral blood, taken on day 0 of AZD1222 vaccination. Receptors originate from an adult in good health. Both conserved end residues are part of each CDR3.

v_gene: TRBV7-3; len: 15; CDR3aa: CASSLTAGSDSPLHF
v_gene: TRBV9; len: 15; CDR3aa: CASSPLGSSYNEQFF
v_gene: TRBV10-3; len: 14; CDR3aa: CATATGTGGEKLFF
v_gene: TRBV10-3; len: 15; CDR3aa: CAISDNPDRGQPQHF
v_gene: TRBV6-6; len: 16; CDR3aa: CASSPEPRGASTEAFF
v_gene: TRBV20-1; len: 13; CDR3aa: CSVSRGLSTEAFF
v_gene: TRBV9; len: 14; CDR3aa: CASSRTGLQETQYF
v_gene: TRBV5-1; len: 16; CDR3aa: CASSLEGGRSNQPQHF
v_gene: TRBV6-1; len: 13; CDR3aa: CASSESRRETQYF
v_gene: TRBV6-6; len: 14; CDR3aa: CASSYQVITGELFF
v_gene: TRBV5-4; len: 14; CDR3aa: CASSFRGGRDTQYF
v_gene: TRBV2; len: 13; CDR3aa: CASSKGQGVTIYF
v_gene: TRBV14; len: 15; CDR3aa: CASSPTLRQGYEQYF
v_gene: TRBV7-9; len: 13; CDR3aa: CASSSDGSQPQHF
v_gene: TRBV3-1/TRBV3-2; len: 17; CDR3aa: CASSPRTSGRVPGELFF
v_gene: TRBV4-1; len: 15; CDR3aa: CASSPTLTGDFESFF
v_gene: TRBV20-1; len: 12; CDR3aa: CSASPVTGGYTF
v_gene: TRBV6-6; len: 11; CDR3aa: CASSSMEPQHF
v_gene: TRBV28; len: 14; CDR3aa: CASTRYGVYNEQFF
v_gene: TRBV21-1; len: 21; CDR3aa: CASSKHRLFSGQPWSTDTQYF
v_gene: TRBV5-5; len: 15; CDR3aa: CASSSGQVSSYEQYF
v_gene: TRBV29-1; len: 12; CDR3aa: CSVEERNTEAFF
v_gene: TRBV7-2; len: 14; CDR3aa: CASSLGPSAYEQYF
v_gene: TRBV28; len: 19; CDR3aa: CASLPAGTSGRVVKNEQFF
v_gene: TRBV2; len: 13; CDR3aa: CASTLDSYNEQFF
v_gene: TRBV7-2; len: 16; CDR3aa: CASSLGLGGPRETQYF
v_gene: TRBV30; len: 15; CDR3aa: CAWSRQGALQGEQYF
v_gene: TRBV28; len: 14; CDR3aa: CASSFPDDNQPQHF
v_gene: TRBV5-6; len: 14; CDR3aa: CASTRADRDTEAFF
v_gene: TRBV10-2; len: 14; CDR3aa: CASSESRGTTEAFF
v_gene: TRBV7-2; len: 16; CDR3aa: CASSLVGAWNNEKLFF
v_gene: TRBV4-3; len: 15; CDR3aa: CASSQGRQGAGEQYF
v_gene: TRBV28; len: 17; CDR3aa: CASSLSTTSTGLYEQYF
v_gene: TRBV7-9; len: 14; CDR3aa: CASSSQGIADTQYF
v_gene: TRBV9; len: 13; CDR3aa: CASGPGSGQPQHF
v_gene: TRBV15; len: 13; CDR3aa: CATSRRTADTQYF
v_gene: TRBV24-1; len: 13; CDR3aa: CATSDSGNYGYTF
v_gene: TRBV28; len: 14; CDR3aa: CASRWGVTNYGYTF
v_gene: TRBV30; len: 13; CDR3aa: CAWSVVRDEKLFF
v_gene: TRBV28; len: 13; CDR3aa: CASRVPGDTEAFF
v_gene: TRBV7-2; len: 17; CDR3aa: CASSLGQTFATNEKLFF
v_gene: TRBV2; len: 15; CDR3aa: CASSVTSGGNHEQFF
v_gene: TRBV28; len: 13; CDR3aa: CALQGISGNTIYF
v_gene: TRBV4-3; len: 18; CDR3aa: CASSQDQRGTTNTGELFF
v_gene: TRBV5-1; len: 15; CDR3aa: CASSFGSGATTEAFF
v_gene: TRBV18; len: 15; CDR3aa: CASSPSAGAVQPQHF
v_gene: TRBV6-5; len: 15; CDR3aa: CASSVGTDSGNTIYF
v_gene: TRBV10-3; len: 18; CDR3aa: CAISESASGGLSTDTQYF
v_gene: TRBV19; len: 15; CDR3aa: CASSIWQGNTGELFF
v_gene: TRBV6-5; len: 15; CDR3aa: CASSRTRGLGQPQHF
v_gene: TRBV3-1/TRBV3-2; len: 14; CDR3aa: CASSQGQAPYEQYF
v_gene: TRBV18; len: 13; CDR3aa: CASSPMSTDTQYF
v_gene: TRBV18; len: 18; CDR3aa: CASSPSRGGQGLNYGYTF
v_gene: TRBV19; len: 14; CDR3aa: CASNRQGGNQPQHF
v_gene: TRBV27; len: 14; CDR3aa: CASSSAGPNSPLHF
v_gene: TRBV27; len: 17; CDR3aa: CASSLLGLASVTDTQYF
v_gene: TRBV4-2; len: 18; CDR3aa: CASSQDQGVFGTNEKLFF